The 10 T cell receptor beta chains reported below all come from one sample, sequenced in a study of cytomegalovirus exposure and HLA in healthy donors (TCRdb year 2017). The library was produced with the immunoSEQ multiplex PCR assay. A mixture of 60 forward primers for TCR Vbeta segments and 13 reverse primers for TCR Jbeta segments was used in the multiplex PCR. Here the immuneACCESS table is served through TCRdb, limited to in-frame sequences with V and J called. Missing clones are a known gap in these copies; in checked studies unresolved V genes cover under half, and the rest lacks a known reason. The sample profile shows nearly 200,000 clones; 80% to 85% of them were found once. Together, the top ten hold roughly 6% of the sample. Sequenced sample: PBMCs. The receptors originated from a woman in her fifties or sixties in good health and CMV-seropositive.

The chain uses TRBV5-5 and TRBJ1-5; D remains unclear. The germline V and J ends were trimmed by 0 bases and 0 bases, with 10 bases remaining between them. CDR1 and CDR2 from the germline V gene are SGHKS and YYEKEE (reference sequence). The CDR3 is 16 amino acids. Here the CDR3 reads CASSLVAGLSNQPQHF. As DNA, the CDR3 is TGTGCCAGCAGCTTGGTTGCAGGTCTTAGCAATCAGCCCCAGCATTTT.

The chain has TRBV11-2 and TRBJ2-1, with 11 bases identical to TRBD2. Germline assignment: CDR1 SGHAT and CDR2 FQNNGV. The CDR3 is 15 residues long. Trimming at V came to 5 bases and at J to 7 bases, leaving 7 bases not matched to a gene. As DNA, the CDR3 is TGTGCCAGCAGCCCCCTAGCGGGGGGAGGGAATGAGCAGTTCTTC. This sequence encodes CASSPLAGGGNEQFF.

The V gene is TRBV10-1, the J gene TRBJ2-3; D gene uncertain. The CDR3 sequence is 15 residues long. The germline V and J ends were trimmed by 0 bases and 8 bases, with 15 bases remaining between them. The germline CDR1 and CDR2 sequences are WNHNN and SYGVQD (reference sequence). The CDR3 DNA is TGCGCCAGCAGTGAGTCGATTGGAGTCCCCGGTACGCAGTATTTT. It is translated as CASSESIGVPGTQYF.

The chain couples TRBV10-3 to TRBJ1-1, with 9 nucleotides matching TRBD1. CDR3 length: 14 residues. Germline CDR1 is ENHRY and CDR2 is SYGVKD. V dropped 3 bases and J dropped 5; count of bases not matched to a gene: 4. The CDR3 region is CAISDGTGRTEAFF. The CDR3 DNA sequence: TGTGCCATCAGTGACGGGACAGGGCGGACTGAAGCTTTCTTT.

This chain uses TRBV5-1 with TRBJ1-2, with 9 nucleotides matching TRBD1. The ends lost 0 bases at V and 6 bases at J; junction bases unmatched: 3. CDR1 and CDR2 from the germline V gene are SGHRS and YFSETQ. The CDR3 is 14 residues long. CDR3 DNA: TGCGCCAGCAGCTTGGACAGGGGGCAGGATGGCTACACCTTC. It translates to CASSLDRGQDGYTF.

This chain joins TRBV6-6 and TRBJ2-1; 10 nucleotides agree with TRBD2. CDR1 and CDR2 (germline): MNHNY, SVGAGI (reference sequence). The CDR3 has 16 amino acids. Unmatched junction bases numbered 14, after V lost 10 bases and J lost 5 bases. This CDR3 reads CAISPRQRGGDNEQFF. The CDR3 DNA follows: TGTGCCATTTCCCCCCGCCAGCGGGGGGGCGACAATGAGCAGTTCTTC.

This clone was seen more than once but under ten times. The chain carries TRBV11-2 and TRBJ2-7; perhaps TRBD1 as D (6 bases). The V gene lost 4 bases and the J gene lost 1 base, with 17 bases spanning the gap. The CDR3 consists of 16 residues. Germline V lookup: CDR1 SGHAT, CDR2 FQNNGV. DNA for the CDR3: TGTGCCAGCAGCTCGAGGACAGTTAGGGGGTCCTACGAGCAGTACTTC. This sequence encodes CASSSRTVRGSYEQYF.

The CDR3 region is CAISELGGRNTDTQYF. CDR3 coding DNA: TGTGCCATCAGTGAGTTGGGGGGGCGGAACACAGATACGCAGTATTTT. V and J are TRBV10-3 and TRBJ2-3; a possible D gene is TRBD2 (7 bases). V lost 1 base to trimming and J lost 2 bases, with 13 bases between them. There are 16 residues in the CDR3. Germline loops: CDR1 ENHRY, CDR2 SYGVKD.

The chain has TRBV7-9 and TRBJ1-4; D unclear. This CDR3 is 13 amino acids long. Germline CDR1 and CDR2: SEHNR and FQNEAQ (reference sequence). The V gene lost 6 bases and the J gene lost 7 bases, with 12 bases spanning the gap. CDR3 region: CASRRHGGEKLFF. CDR3 DNA sequence: TGTGCCAGCAGAAGACACGGTGGTGAAAAACTGTTTTTT.

The chain carries TRBV7-9 and TRBJ2-5, with 8 bases identical to TRBD2. Unmatched junction bases numbered 10, after V lost 5 bases and J lost 5 bases. CDR1 and CDR2 from the germline V gene are SEHNR and FQNEAQ (reference sequence). The CDR3 runs 15 residues. This CDR3 is CASSHAREGSETQYF. The CDR3 DNA reads TGTGCCAGCAGCCACGCCCGGGAGGGGAGTGAGACCCAGTACTTC.